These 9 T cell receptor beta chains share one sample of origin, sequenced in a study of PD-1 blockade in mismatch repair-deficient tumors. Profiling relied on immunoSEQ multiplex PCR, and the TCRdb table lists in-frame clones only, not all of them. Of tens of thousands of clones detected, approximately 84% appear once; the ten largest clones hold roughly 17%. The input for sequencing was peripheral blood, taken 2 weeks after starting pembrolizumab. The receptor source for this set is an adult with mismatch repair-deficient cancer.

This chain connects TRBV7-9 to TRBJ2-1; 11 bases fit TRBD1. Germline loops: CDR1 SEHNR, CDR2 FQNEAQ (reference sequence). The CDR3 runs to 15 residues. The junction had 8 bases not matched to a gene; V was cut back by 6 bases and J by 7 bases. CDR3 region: CASSRGQGAMNEQFF. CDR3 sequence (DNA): TGTGCCAGCAGTCGTGGACAGGGGGCTATGAATGAGCAGTTCTTC.

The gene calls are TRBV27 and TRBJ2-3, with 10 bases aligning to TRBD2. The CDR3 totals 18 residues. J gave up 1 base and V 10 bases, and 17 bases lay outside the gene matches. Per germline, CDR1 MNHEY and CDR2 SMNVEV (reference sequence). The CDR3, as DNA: TGTGCCACCTCTAACTGGGCTAGCGGGAGATGGGGCACAGATACGCAGTATTTT. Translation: CATSNWASGRWGTDTQYF.

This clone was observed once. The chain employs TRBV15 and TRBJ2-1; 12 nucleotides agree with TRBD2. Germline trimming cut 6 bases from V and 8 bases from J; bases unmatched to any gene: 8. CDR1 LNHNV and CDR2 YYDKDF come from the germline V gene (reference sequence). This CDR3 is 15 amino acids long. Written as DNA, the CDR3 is TGTGCCACCAGTCCGACTAGCGGGAGTCTAGATGAGCAGTTCTTC. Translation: CATSPTSGSLDEQFF.

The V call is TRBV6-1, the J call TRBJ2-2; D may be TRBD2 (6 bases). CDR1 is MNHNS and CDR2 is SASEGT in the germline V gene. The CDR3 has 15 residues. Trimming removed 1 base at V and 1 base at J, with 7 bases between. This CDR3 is CASSEEGGNTGELFF. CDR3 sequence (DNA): TGTGCCAGCAGTGAAGAGGGAGGGAACACCGGGGAGCTGTTTTTT.

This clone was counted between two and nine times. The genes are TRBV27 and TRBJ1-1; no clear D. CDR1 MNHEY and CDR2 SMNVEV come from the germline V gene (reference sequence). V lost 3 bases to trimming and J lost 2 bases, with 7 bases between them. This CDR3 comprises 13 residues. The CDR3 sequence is CASSFLDNTEAFF. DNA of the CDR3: TGTGCCAGCAGTTTTTTGGATAACACTGAAGCTTTCTTT.

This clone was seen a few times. The CDR3 region is CASSASDRAETQYF. The CDR3 coding sequence is TGTGCCAGCAGCGCATCGGACAGGGCGGAGACCCAGTACTTC. This sequence joins TRBV7-2 and TRBJ2-5; 8 bases match TRBD1. Per germline, CDR1 SGHTA and CDR2 FQGNSA. This CDR3 contains 14 residues. V lost 5 bases and J lost 5; bases outside the gene matches: 7.

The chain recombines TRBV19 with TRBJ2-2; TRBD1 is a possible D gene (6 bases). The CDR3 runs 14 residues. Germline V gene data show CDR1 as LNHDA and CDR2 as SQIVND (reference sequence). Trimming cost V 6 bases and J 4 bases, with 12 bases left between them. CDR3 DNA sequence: TGTGCCAGTAGGGCGGACAGCACCACCGGGGAGCTGTTTTTT. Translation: CASRADSTTGELFF.

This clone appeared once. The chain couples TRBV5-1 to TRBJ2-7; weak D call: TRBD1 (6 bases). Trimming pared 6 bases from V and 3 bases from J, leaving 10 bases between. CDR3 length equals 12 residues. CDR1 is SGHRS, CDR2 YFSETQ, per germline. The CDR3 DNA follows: TGCGCCAGCATCCGGGACAACTACGAGCAGTACTTC. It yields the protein CASIRDNYEQYF.

The CDR3 DNA sequence: TGTGCCAGCAAGGGACTAGCGGCGTCCGGGGAGCTGTTTTTT. Residues: CASKGLAASGELFF. The chain joins TRBV6-4 to TRBJ2-2; 11 bases align to TRBD2. In germline, CDR1 is MRHNA, CDR2 SNTAGT. The CDR3 has 14 amino acids. With V trimmed by 7 bases and J by 6 bases, 4 bases remained unmatched.